The 14 T cell receptor beta chains in this list originate from one sample, sequenced in a study of blood T cell repertoires in COVID-19. Some clones are missing from TCRdb's copy, which holds only in-frame ones; the method was immunoSEQ multiplex PCR. This table has 20,000 to 30,000 clones, around four fifths appearing once. Sequencing was performed on peripheral blood. The receptor source for this set is a man older than 75 with active or convalescent COVID-19.

The chain recombines TRBV5-1 with TRBJ1-1; D gene uncertain. The CDR3 sequence is 13 residues long. The V end was cut by 4 bases, the J end by 1 base, with 8 bases between. Germline assignment: CDR1 SGHRS and CDR2 YFSETQ. The CDR3 nucleotides are TGCGCCAGCAGCCCATCACAGAACACTGAAGCTTTCTTT. As protein: CASSPSQNTEAFF.

This clone was picked up one time. This chain links TRBV7-9 with TRBJ1-1; a possible D gene is TRBD1 (5 bases). The CDR3 runs 16 residues. V shed 0 bases and J shed 1 base, with 12 bases lying between them. Germline V gene data show CDR1 as SEHNR and CDR2 as FQNEAQ (reference sequence). In nucleotides, the CDR3 is TGTGCCAGCAGCTTAGCCCCAGGGTGGAAGAACACTGAAGCTTTCTTT. Translation gives CASSLAPGWKNTEAFF.

The chain couples TRBV28 to TRBJ1-2; D is possibly TRBD1 (5 bases). V was pared by 10 bases and J by 0 bases, with 18 bases between. The CDR3 spans 15 residues. The V gene's germline CDR1 is MDHEN and CDR2 SYDVKM. The CDR3 reads CATMNGGMANYGYTF. CDR3 DNA sequence: TGTGCCACTATGAACGGGGGGATGGCTAACTATGGCTACACCTTC.

This chain connects TRBV5-1 to TRBJ2-1; 9 bases are shared with TRBD2. CDR1 and CDR2 (germline): SGHRS, YFSETQ. The CDR3 is 16 residues long. J gave up 4 bases and V 0 bases, and 5 bases lay outside the gene matches. The CDR3 DNA sequence: TGCGCCAGCAGCTTGGGGTCTAGCGGGGCGTACAATGAGCAGTTCTTC. Encoded protein: CASSLGSSGAYNEQFF.

J is TRBJ1-2 and V is TRBV6-6; no clear D. Trimming left V 8 bases short and J 2 bases short, with 15 bases between. Germline CDR1 reads MNHNY; CDR2 reads SVGAGI (reference sequence). This CDR3 has 14 residues. Written as DNA, the CDR3 is TGTGCCAGCCTAAATTTCGGGTGGAACTATGGCTACACCTTC. Translating gives CASLNFGWNYGYTF.

The chain uses TRBV4-1 and TRBJ2-2; TRBD2 aligns across 11 bases. V lost 3 bases to trimming and J lost 5 bases; unmatched junction nucleotides: 5. CDR1 is MGHRA, CDR2 YSYEKL, per germline. The CDR3 covers 16 residues. The chain's CDR3 is CASSQLLAGETGELFF. CDR3 bases: TGCGCCAGCAGCCAGTTACTAGCGGGAGAGACCGGGGAGCTGTTTTTT.

The chain uses TRBV5-6 and TRBJ1-2, with 7 bases fitting TRBD1. The V gene end was trimmed by 3 bases and the J gene end by 4 bases; junction bases not matched to a gene: 9. Germline CDR1 and CDR2: SGHDT and YYEEEE. The CDR3 length is 15 residues. The CDR3 reads CASSSGRGAGYGYTF. Here the CDR3 DNA reads TGTGCCAGCAGCTCAGGCAGGGGGGCGGGCTATGGCTACACCTTC.

V is TRBV18 and J is TRBJ2-4, with D possibly being TRBD2 (5 bases). From germline, CDR1 is KGHSH and CDR2 LQKENI. The CDR3 has 13 amino acids. V was clipped by 2 bases and J by 6 bases, with 8 bases between them. The CDR3 region is CASSPDAGNIQYF. CDR3 bases: TGTGCCAGCTCACCAGATGCGGGAAACATTCAGTACTTC.

The chain is built from TRBV16 and TRBJ2-7, with 8 bases aligning to TRBD1. Losses at the gene ends were 4 bases for V and 3 bases for J; bases not matched to a gene: 2. Germline-derived CDR1 and CDR2 are KGHSY and FQNENV. This CDR3 is 13 amino acids long. The CDR3 here is CASSPGQGYEQYF. The CDR3 coding sequence is TGTGCCAGCAGCCCAGGACAGGGCTACGAGCAGTACTTC. The variable domain in full, with the rest retrieved from reference TRBV16 and TRBJ2-7, is GEEVAQTPKHLVRGEGQKAKLYCAPIKGHSYVFWYQQVLKNEFKFLISFQNENVFDETGMPKERFSAKCLPNSPCSLEIQATKLEDSAVYFCASSPGQGYEQYFGPGTRLTVT.

As DNA, the CDR3 is TGTGCCAGCAGTCGACTAGAGGGTAGAGTGGGAGAGCAGTACTTC. Translation: CASSRLEGRVGEQYF. This rearrangement joins TRBV2 to TRBJ2-7; D might be TRBD2 (6 bases). Germline CDR1 and CDR2: SNHLY and FYNNEI. This CDR3 has 15 amino acids. V lost 5 bases and J lost 7, with 21 bases in between.

The V and J genes are TRBV10-2 and TRBJ2-7, with 8 bases that match TRBD1. The CDR3 length is 14 residues. V lost 6 bases to trimming and J lost 6 bases; unmatched junction nucleotides: 10. Germline CDR1 is WSHSY and CDR2 is SAAADI. CDR3 region: CASRKTGDGTEQYF. CDR3 coding DNA: TGCGCCAGCAGGAAGACAGGGGACGGTACCGAGCAGTACTTC.

The CDR3 loop reads CASSSQLVNEQFF. CDR3 DNA sequence: TGTGCCAGCAGCTCCCAATTAGTTAATGAGCAGTTCTTC. This chain joins TRBV11-2 and TRBJ2-1; D gene unclear. Trimming stripped 4 bases from V and 7 bases from J, with 11 bases between. The CDR3 contains 13 residues. The germline V gene encodes CDR1 SGHAT and CDR2 FQNNGV. The complete variable domain, with remaining parts taken from reference TRBV11-2 and TRBJ2-1, reads EAGVAQSPRYKIIEKRQSVAFWCNPISGHATLYWYQQILGQGPKLLIQFQNNGVVDDSQLPKDRFSAERLKGVDSTLKIQPAKLEDSAVYLCASSSQLVNEQFFGPGTRLTVL.

A single count supports this clone. This sequence joins TRBV6-5 and TRBJ2-3; 10 positions agree with TRBD2. V lost 2 bases, J lost 6 bases, and 8 bases stayed unmatched. The length of the CDR3 is 16 residues. The germline V gene has CDR1 MNHEY and CDR2 SVGAGI. DNA of the CDR3: TGTGCCAGCAGTTACGGAGGGACTAGCGAGGGGGATACGCAGTATTTT. It translates to CASSYGGTSEGDTQYF.

This chain connects TRBV9 to TRBJ1-6, with 9 bases fitting TRBD1. Trimming removed 0 bases from V and 6 bases from J; junction bases left unmatched: 16. The CDR3 totals 20 residues. The germline CDR1 and CDR2 sequences are SGDLS and YYNGEE. CDR3 loop: CASSVAPGQGYDASNSPLHF. CDR3 DNA sequence: TGTGCCAGCAGCGTAGCTCCGGGACAGGGTTACGACGCGAGTAATTCACCCCTCCACTTT.